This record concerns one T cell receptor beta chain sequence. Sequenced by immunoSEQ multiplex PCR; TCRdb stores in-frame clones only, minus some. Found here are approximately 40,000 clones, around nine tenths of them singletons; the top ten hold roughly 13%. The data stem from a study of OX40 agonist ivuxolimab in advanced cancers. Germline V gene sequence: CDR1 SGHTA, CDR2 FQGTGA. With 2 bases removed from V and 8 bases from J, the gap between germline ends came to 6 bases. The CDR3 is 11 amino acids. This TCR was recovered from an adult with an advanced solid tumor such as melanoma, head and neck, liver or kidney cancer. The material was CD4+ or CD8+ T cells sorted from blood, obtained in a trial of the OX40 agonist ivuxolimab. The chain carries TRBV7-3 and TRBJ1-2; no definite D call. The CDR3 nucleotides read TGTGCCAGCAGCTTAGAATGGGGCTACACCTTC. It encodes CASSLEWGYTF.